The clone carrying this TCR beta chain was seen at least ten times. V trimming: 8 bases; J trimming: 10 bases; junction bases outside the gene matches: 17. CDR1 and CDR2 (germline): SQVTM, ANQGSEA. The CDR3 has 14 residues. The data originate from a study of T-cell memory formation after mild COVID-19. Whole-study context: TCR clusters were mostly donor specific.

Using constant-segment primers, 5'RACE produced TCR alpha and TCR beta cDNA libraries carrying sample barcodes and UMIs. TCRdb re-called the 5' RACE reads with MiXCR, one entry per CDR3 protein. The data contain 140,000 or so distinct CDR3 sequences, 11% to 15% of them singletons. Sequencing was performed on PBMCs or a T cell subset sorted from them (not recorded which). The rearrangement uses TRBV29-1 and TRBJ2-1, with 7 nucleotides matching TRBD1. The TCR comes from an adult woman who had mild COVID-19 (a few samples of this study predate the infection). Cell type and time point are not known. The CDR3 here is CSLVWTGGGREQFF. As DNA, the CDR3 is TGCAGCCTCGTATGGACAGGAGGCGGGCGAGAGCAGTTCTTC.